These 24 T cell receptor beta chains came from one sample sequenced in a study of response to subunit inactivated influenza vaccine. A single record per CDR3 protein comes from TCRdb applying MiXCR to the RT-PCR reads. The sample has 500,000 to 600,000 distinct CDR3 sequences, approximately 16% seen once. The source material was CD4+ T cells sorted from PBMCs, sampled roughly 24 months after vaccination. Receptors originate from a man aged 50-75 years who received an inactivated influenza vaccine.

The chain joins TRBV18 to TRBJ2-7; 8 bases line up with TRBD2. CDR3 size: 16 residues. CDR1 and CDR2 from the germline V gene are KGHSH and LQKENI. J gave up 3 bases and V 0 bases, and 7 bases lay outside the gene matches. Here the CDR3 DNA reads TGTGCCAGCTCACCACCGACGGCGGGAGGAGACTACGAGCAGTACTTC. Residues: CASSPPTAGGDYEQYF.

The rearrangement uses TRBV3-1 and TRBJ2-7; weak D call: TRBD2 (5 bases). This CDR3 has 13 residues. The V gene's germline CDR1 is LGHDT and CDR2 YNNKEL (reference sequence). Trimming took 4 bases from V and 7 from J, leaving 14 bases between them. CDR3 coding DNA: TGTGCCAGCAGCCCCCTGACTACTGGGGAGCAGTACTTC. Its translation: CASSPLTTGEQYF.

V and J are TRBV2 and TRBJ2-2; 11 bases are shared with TRBD2. This CDR3 has 15 amino acids. Losses at the gene ends were 8 bases for V and 0 bases for J; bases not matched to a gene: 2. Germline V gene lookup returns CDR1 SNHLY and CDR2 FYNNEI. CDR3 coding DNA: TGTGCCAGCTTTAGCGGGAGGGCGAACACCGGGGAGCTGTTTTTT. Residues: CASFSGRANTGELFF.

In its sample, this clonotype was seen many times. V gene TRBV10-3 combines with J gene TRBJ1-1; a possible D gene is TRBD1 (6 bases). Trimming shortened V by 6 bases and J by 1 base, and 9 bases separated the two germline ends. CDR3 length: 13 residues. Looked up from germline, CDR1 is ENHRY and CDR2 is SYGVKD. The CDR3 protein is CAIRPGANTEAFF. In DNA form, the CDR3 reads TGTGCCATCAGGCCGGGGGCGAACACTGAAGCTTTCTTT.

In its sample, this clonotype was seen many times. The chain carries TRBV6-1 and TRBJ2-5, with TRBD1 identical over 8 bases. V gave up 0 bases and J gave up 5 bases; unmatched junction bases: 8. The CDR3 is made up of 16 amino acids. The germline gives CDR1 MNHNS, CDR2 SASEGT. The DNA of the CDR3 is TGTGCCAGCAGTGAAGCTCCGCCCAGGGGGCATGAGACCCAGTACTTC. Translating it yields CASSEAPPRGHETQYF.

The rearrangement joins TRBV9 to TRBJ2-6; D is undetermined. Germline V gene sequence: CDR1 SGDLS, CDR2 YYNGEE. Trimming took off 3 bases at V and 2 bases at J, with 6 bases between the two ends. This CDR3 spans 14 amino acids. The CDR3 spells CASSEGTGANVLTF. The CDR3 DNA is TGTGCCAGCAGCGAGGGAACTGGGGCCAACGTCCTGACTTTC. Full variable domain (outside the CDR3, taken from reference TRBV9 and TRBJ2-6): DSGVTQTPKHLITATGQRVTLRCSPRSGDLSVYWYQQSLDQGLQFLIQYYNGEERAKGNILERFSAQQFPDLHSELNLSSLELGDSALYFCASSEGTGANVLTFGAGSRLTVL.

The chain uses TRBV6-1 and TRBJ1-4; possibly TRBD1 for D (5 bases). Germline lookup yields CDR1 MNHNS and CDR2 SASEGT. Trimming took 4 bases from V and 8 from J, leaving 17 bases between them. The CDR3 extends over 15 amino acids. Written as DNA, the CDR3 is TGTGCCAGCAGTGCACCGGGACGGGGTGCCGAAAAACTGTTTTTT. Protein: CASSAPGRGAEKLFF.

This CDR3 is CASSFRDGFYGYTF. The CDR3 DNA follows: TGTGCCAGCAGCTTCCGGGACGGATTCTATGGCTACACCTTC. This chain connects TRBV7-9 to TRBJ1-2; possible D gene TRBD1, 5 bases. CDR3 length: 14 residues. The germline V gene encodes CDR1 SEHNR and CDR2 FQNEAQ (reference sequence). V was cut by 3 bases and J by 4 bases, with 12 bases left in between.

The rearrangement links TRBV28 to TRBJ2-1; D is uncertain. The germline V gene encodes CDR1 MDHEN and CDR2 SYDVKM. CDR3 length equals 14 residues. The ends were cut back, 0 bases at V and 5 bases at J, with 8 bases in the middle. CDR3 nucleotide sequence: TGTGCCAGCAGTTTATGGAACGGAGACAATGAGCAGTTCTTC. It translates to CASSLWNGDNEQFF.

This clonotype was seen a few times. The chain carries TRBV6-2 or TRBV6-3 and TRBJ1-1; D remains ambiguous. Deletions cut 3 bases from V and 1 base from J, with 9 bases between. The CDR3 sequence is 14 residues long. Germline CDR1 reads MNHEY; CDR2 reads SVGEGT. CDR3 coding DNA: TGTGCCAGCAGTTATGTCGGAGGGAACACTGAAGCTTTCTTT. It encodes CASSYVGGNTEAFF.

A remark on this clonotype: A read error may produce the germline difference seen at one junction end. The chain combines TRBV4-2 with TRBJ2-2; D remains ambiguous. The CDR3 has 13 amino acids. The V gene's germline CDR1 is LGHNA and CDR2 YNFKEQ. DNA of the CDR3: TGTGCCAGCAGCGAAGAGGTTCCCGGGGAGCTGTTTTTT. Protein product: CASSEEVPGELFF.

The chain joins TRBV7-9 to TRBJ2-5; the D is unclear. The CDR3 has 15 residues. Germline CDR1 and CDR2: SEHNR and FQNEAQ (reference sequence). The V and J ends lost 2 bases and 2 bases respectively, with 12 bases between them. For the CDR3, the DNA is TGTGCCAGCAGCTTATTTGGGAATCTACAAGAGACCCAGTACTTC. As protein: CASSLFGNLQETQYF.

The V and J genes are TRBV7-6 and TRBJ1-6; no clear D gene. The germline gives CDR1 SGHVS, CDR2 FNYEAQ. The V and J ends lost 0 bases and 7 bases respectively, with 10 bases between them. CDR3 length: 15 amino acids. The DNA for the CDR3 is TGTGCCAGCAGCTTAGCGGGTGCGGGGAATTCACCCCTCCACTTT. This translates into CASSLAGAGNSPLHF.

This clonotype was counted between two and nine times. This sequence joins TRBV28 and TRBJ2-1, with D possibly being TRBD1 or TRBD2 (5 bases each). V was trimmed by 6 bases and J by 7 bases, leaving 19 bases between them. Germline V gene lookup returns CDR1 MDHEN and CDR2 SYDVKM. CDR3 size: 15 residues. CDR3 loop: CASSPLGVGHNEQFF. The DNA for the CDR3 is TGTGCCAGCAGCCCCCTGGGGGTGGGCCATAATGAGCAGTTCTTC.

In its sample, this clonotype was seen a few times. The rearrangement uses TRBV7-3 and TRBJ2-2, with D unclear. This CDR3 region has 14 residues. V was trimmed by 5 bases and J by 0 bases, leaving 7 bases between them. The germline V gene encodes CDR1 SGHTA and CDR2 FQGTGA. For the CDR3, the DNA is TGTGCCAGCAGCCACTCCTCGAACACCGGGGAGCTGTTTTTT. Its protein is CASSHSSNTGELFF.

The chain carries TRBV3-1 and TRBJ2-7; D gene ambiguous. The CDR3 spans 12 residues. In germline, CDR1 is LGHDT, CDR2 YNNKEL (reference sequence). The ends were cut back, 0 bases at V and 6 bases at J, with 6 bases in the middle. This CDR3 reads CASSQEWGEQYF. The CDR3 DNA reads TGTGCCAGCAGCCAAGAGTGGGGCGAGCAGTACTTC.

CDR3 nucleotides: TGTGCCAGCAGTGAAGCACCGGGGGGGCGCACAGATACGCAGTATTTT. This sequence encodes CASSEAPGGRTDTQYF. The chain employs TRBV6-1 and TRBJ2-3; 8 bases fit TRBD2. Looked up from germline, CDR1 is MNHNS and CDR2 is SASEGT. The CDR3 covers 16 residues. With 0 bases clipped from V and 1 base from J, the junction kept 3 bases outside the gene matches.

The chain has TRBV15 and TRBJ1-2, with 8 positions matching TRBD1. Germline V gene data show CDR1 as LNHNV and CDR2 as YYDKDF (reference sequence). The CDR3 covers 13 residues. With V trimmed by 3 bases and J by 4 bases, 1 base remained unmatched. CDR3 region: CATSSGQGYGYTF. The CDR3 nucleotides are TGTGCCACCAGCAGCGGACAGGGCTATGGCTACACCTTC.

This chain connects TRBV6-2 or TRBV6-3 to TRBJ2-1; possibly TRBD1 for D (6 bases). V was shortened by 2 bases and J by 7 bases, with 12 bases between the two germline ends. The CDR3 loop spans 14 amino acids. Germline values: CDR1 MNHEY, CDR2 SVGEGT. For the CDR3, the DNA is TGTGCCAGCAGTTACAACAGGGTTGGGAATGAGCAGTTCTTC. This gives the protein CASSYNRVGNEQFF.

This clonotype was counted only a few times. The V call is TRBV5-1, the J call TRBJ2-3; 7 nucleotides match TRBD1. The CDR3 loop spans 14 amino acids. Per the germline V gene, CDR1 is SGHRS and CDR2 is YFSETQ. Unmatched junction bases numbered 3, after V lost 3 bases and J lost 2 bases. The CDR3 is CASSSGTVTDTQYF. CDR3 nucleotides: TGCGCCAGCAGCTCCGGGACAGTCACAGATACGCAGTATTTT.

This clonotype showed up just a few times. This chain joins TRBV20-1 and TRBJ2-5, with 11 positions matching TRBD2. The CDR3 is 16 residues long. Unmatched junction bases numbered 7, after V lost 3 bases and J lost 1 base. Germline CDR1 reads DFQATT; CDR2 reads SNEGSKA (reference sequence). The CDR3 here is CSARTSGVRFQETQYF. In nucleotides, the CDR3 is TGCAGTGCTAGGACTAGCGGGGTCCGTTTCCAAGAGACCCAGTACTTC.

In this sample, this clonotype turned up a few times. The chain couples TRBV27 to TRBJ2-3; D is unclear. The CDR3 length is 14 residues. The V gene lost 6 bases and the J gene lost 1 base, with 11 bases spanning the gap. CDR1 and CDR2 from the germline V gene are MNHEY and SMNVEV (reference sequence). The CDR3 is CASSRLVGTDTQYF. CDR3 bases: TGTGCCAGCAGCCGCCTAGTGGGCACAGATACGCAGTATTTT.

This clonotype was seen more than once but under ten times. V gene TRBV20-1 combines with J gene TRBJ2-7, with 8 bases fitting TRBD1. The V gene end was trimmed by 4 bases and the J gene end by 7 bases; junction bases not matched to a gene: 9. CDR3 length equals 13 residues. CDR1 is DFQATT, CDR2 SNEGSKA, per germline (reference sequence). The CDR3 nucleotides are TGCAGTGCTATTAAGACAGGGGTGGAAGAGCAGTACTTC. This codes for CSAIKTGVEEQYF.

Points on this clonotype: Given a much more abundant clone one base away, this may be a read error. This chain joins TRBV11-2 and TRBJ1-1, with TRBD1 as a possible D gene (6 bases). CDR3 size: 13 residues. Germline V lookup: CDR1 SGHAT, CDR2 FQNNGV. Trimming removed 5 bases at V and 1 base at J, with 8 bases between. This chain's CDR3 is CASSTTGNTEAFF. The CDR3 DNA reads as TGTGCCAGCAGCACGACAGGGAACACTGAAGCTTTCTTT.